These T cell receptor beta chains were read from a single sample in a study of CD4+ T cells in melanoma. Repertoires were generated with immunoSEQ multiplex PCR, while TCRdb's copy carries only in-frame clones and drops some. Here the sample spans about 50,000 clones, about 88% being singletons. Sequencing was performed on peripheral blood. The receptor set was obtained from a human donor with melanoma. CDR3s leave out the opening cysteine and the closing phenylalanine or tryptophan. Each record gives: J gene, V gene, clone size, CDR3 protein. Size is stated for part of the rows, as once, few or many counts, or as a class when the clone is expanded.

>TRBJ1-2|TRBV5-1|.
ASSSLNRGEVF
>TRBJ1-4|TRBV7-9|.
ASSLEEGRIANEKLF
>TRBJ2-2|TRBV2|.
ASSAQGAGELF
>TRBJ1-2|TRBV5-5|.
ASTQGGVFNYGYT
>TRBJ1-2|TRBV2|.
ASSERNGYT
>TRBJ2-2|TRBV7-3|.
ASTLSGGAAGELF
>TRBJ1-2|TRBV13|.
ASSTPVGERHGYT
>TRBJ2-3|TRBV6-6|.
ASSYSITGGSSSQY
>TRBJ2-3|TRBV5-1|.
ASSYDRPSTDTQY
>TRBJ1-5|TRBV5-4|.
ASNWSQPQH
>TRBJ1-1|TRBV7-8|.
ASTQQAQGITEAF
>TRBJ2-3|TRBV29-1|once
SVCRQLSTDTQY
>TRBJ2-3|TRBV15|.
ATSSGGSGTDTQY
>TRBJ1-1|TRBV7-9|.
ASIPFGGNTEAF
>TRBJ1-6|TRBV18|.
ASSHYSVSSYNSPLH
>TRBJ1-1|TRBV5-4|.
ASSLGQGGTEAF
>TRBJ2-4|TRBV5-4|.
AGSSPTLLAKNIQY
>TRBJ2-3|TRBV7-2|.
ASSLIITDTQY
>TRBJ1-2|TRBV25-1|.
ASSESPGQGAYGYT
>TRBJ1-6|TRBV12-5|.
ASGFLIEQGYNSPLH
>TRBJ1-2|TRBV10-3|.
AIKQVGWGYGYT
>TRBJ2-7|TRBV4-1|.
ASSQQTGEVYEQY
>TRBJ1-1|TRBV29-1|.
SVGGGAMVDTEAF
>TRBJ2-7|TRBV6-6|.
ASSQGGPSYYEQY
>TRBJ2-1|TRBV29-1|.
SVPTSGGARGEQF
>TRBJ1-2|TRBV5-6|.
ASSLGGNYGYT
>TRBJ2-7|TRBV27|.
ASSLVGVSEQY
>TRBJ2-2|TRBV5-8|.
ASSLETGELF
>TRBJ2-7|TRBV5-4|.
ASSSSGGSYEQY
>TRBJ2-2|TRBV28|.
ASSLNTGELF
>TRBJ1-6|TRBV5-1|few
ASTYSSQNSPLH
>TRBJ2-1|TRBV10-3|.
AISRDRAPEQF
>TRBJ2-1|TRBV7-9|.
ASSLTRRGGNEQF
>TRBJ2-1|TRBV7-6|.
ASSLAPTSGGPEDNEQF